This TCR beta chain was sequenced during a study of cytomegalovirus exposure and HLA in healthy donors. Overall study results and limits: 164 TCR beta chains were listed as cytomegalovirus-associated. V segments that were indistinguishable, TRBV6-2 and TRBV6-3 among them, were omitted from analysis.

With respect to this clone: Its antigen remains unidentified.

Vbeta (60) and Jbeta (13) primers were used in the PCR. Measured with immunoSEQ multiplex PCR; TCRdb has only the in-frame clones, and not every one. In all, the sample yields about 130,000 clones. Germline lookup yields CDR1 SGHNT and CDR2 YYREEE (reference sequence). This CDR3 is built from 13 residues. The V end was cut by 2 bases, the J end by 7 bases, with 9 bases between. The clonotype was recovered from a man in his late teens or twenties in good health and CMV-seronegative. The sequenced sample was PBMCs. The V gene is TRBV5-4, the J gene TRBJ2-2; D is possibly TRBD2 (5 bases). The CDR3 DNA is TGTGCCAGCAGCTTTATGACTAACGGGGAGCTGTTTTTT. Translation: CASSFMTNGELFF.